This T cell receptor (beta chain) was obtained from a study of beta chain features in type 1 diabetes. Trimming left V 0 bases short and J 1 base short, with 11 bases between. Germline CDR1 is SGHRS and CDR2 is YFSETQ. The CDR3 runs 16 residues. Expressed TCRB transcripts were sequenced because the isolated RNA had all been reverse transcribed beforehand. The method was immunoSEQ multiplex PCR; TCRdb's version includes in-frame clones alone and lacks a portion of them. The sample yields about 160,000 clones, over 7.5% seen once. This clonotype was obtained from a woman under 30 in good health. The rearrangement links TRBV5-1 to TRBJ1-3, with D possibly matching TRBD1 (6 bases). Sequenced material: central memory CD4+ T cells from blood. The CDR3 DNA reads as TGCGCCAGCAGCTTGGAGGGGGTCGGGTCTGGAAACACCATATATTTT. Translation gives CASSLEGVGSGNTIYF. Complete variable domain (other parts from reference TRBV5-1 and TRBJ1-3): KAGVTQTPRYLIKTRGQQVTLSCSPISGHRSVSWYQQTPGQGLQFLFEYFSETQRNKGNFPGRFSGRQFSNSRSEMNVSTLELGDSALYLCASSLEGVGSGNTIYFGEGSWLTVV.